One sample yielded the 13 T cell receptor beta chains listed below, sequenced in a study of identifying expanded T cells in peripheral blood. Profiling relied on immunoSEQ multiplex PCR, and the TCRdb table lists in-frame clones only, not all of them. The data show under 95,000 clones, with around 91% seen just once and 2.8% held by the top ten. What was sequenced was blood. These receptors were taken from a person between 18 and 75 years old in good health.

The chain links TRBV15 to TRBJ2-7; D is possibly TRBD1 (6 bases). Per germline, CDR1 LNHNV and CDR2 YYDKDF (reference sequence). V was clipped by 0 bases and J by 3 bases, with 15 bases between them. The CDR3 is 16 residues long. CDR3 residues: CATSRDRSGVHYEQYF. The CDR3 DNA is TGTGCCACCAGCAGAGATCGCTCAGGGGTCCACTACGAGCAGTACTTC.

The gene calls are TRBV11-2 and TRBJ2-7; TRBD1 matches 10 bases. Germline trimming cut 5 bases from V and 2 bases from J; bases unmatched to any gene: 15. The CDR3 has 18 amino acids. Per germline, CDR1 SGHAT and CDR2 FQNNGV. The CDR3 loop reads CASSPINRDRGTPYEQYF. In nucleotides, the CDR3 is TGTGCCAGCAGCCCAATAAACCGGGACAGGGGCACCCCCTACGAGCAGTACTTC.

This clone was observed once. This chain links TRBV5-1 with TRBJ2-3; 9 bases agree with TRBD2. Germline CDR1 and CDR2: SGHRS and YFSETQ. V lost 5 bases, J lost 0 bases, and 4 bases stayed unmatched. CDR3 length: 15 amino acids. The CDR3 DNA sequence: TGCGCCAGCAGTGCCGGGACTAGCAGCACAGATACGCAGTATTTT. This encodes CASSAGTSSTDTQYF.

CDR3 region: CASSQVAGTDTQYF. The CDR3 region has the DNA TGCGCCAGCAGCCAAGTTGCGGGCACAGATACGCAGTATTTT. The V call is TRBV4-3, the J call TRBJ2-3; D not certain. Trimming pared 1 base from V and 1 base from J, leaving 6 bases between. The germline V gene has CDR1 LGHNA and CDR2 YSLEER. The CDR3 sequence is 14 residues long.

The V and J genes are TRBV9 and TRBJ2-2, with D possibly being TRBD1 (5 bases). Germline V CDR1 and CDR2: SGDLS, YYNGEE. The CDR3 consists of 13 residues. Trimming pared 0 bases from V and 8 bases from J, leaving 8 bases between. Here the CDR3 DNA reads TGTGCCAGCAGCGTAGCCAGGGCGGGGGAGCTGTTTTTT. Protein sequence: CASSVARAGELFF. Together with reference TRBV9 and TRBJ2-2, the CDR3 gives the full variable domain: DSGVTQTPKHLITATGQRVTLRCSPRSGDLSVYWYQQSLDQGLQFLIQYYNGEERAKGNILERFSAQQFPDLHSELNLSSLELGDSALYFCASSVARAGELFFGEGSRLTVL.

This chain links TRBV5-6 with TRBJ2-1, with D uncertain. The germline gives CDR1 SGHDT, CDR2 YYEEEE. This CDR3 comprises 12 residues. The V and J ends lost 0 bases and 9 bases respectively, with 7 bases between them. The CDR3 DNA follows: TGTGCCAGCAGCTTGGCCGTGGGTGAGCAGTTCTTC. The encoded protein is CASSLAVGEQFF.

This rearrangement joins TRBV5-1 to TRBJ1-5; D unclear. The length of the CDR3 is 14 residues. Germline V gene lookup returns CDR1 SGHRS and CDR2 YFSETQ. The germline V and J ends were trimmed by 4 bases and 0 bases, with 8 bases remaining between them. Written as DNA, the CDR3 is TGCGCCAGCAGCCACGGTGGTAGCAATCAGCCCCAGCATTTT. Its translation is CASSHGGSNQPQHF.

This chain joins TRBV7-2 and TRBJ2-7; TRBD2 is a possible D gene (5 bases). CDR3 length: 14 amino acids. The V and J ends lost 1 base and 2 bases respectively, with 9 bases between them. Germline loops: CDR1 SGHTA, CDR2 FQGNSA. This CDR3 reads CASSLVYGAYEQYF. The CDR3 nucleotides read TGTGCCAGCAGCTTAGTTTACGGGGCCTACGAGCAGTACTTC.

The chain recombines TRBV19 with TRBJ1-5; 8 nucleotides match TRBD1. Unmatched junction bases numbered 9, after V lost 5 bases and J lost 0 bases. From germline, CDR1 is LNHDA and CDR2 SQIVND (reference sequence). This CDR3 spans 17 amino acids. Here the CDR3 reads CASSERDRTVSNQPQHF. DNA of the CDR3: TGTGCCAGTAGTGAAAGGGACAGGACCGTTAGCAATCAGCCCCAGCATTTT.

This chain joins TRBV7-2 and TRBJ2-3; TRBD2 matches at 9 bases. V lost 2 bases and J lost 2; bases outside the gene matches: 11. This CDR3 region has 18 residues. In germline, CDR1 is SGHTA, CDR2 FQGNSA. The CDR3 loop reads CASSLTSFGGGVTDTQYF. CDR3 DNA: TGTGCCAGCAGCTTAACCTCGTTTGGCGGGGGGGTCACAGATACGCAGTATTTT.

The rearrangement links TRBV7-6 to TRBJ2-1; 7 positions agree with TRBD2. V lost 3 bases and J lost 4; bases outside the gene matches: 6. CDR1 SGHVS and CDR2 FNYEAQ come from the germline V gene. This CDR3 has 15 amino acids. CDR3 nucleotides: TGTGCCAGCAGCTTGAGGGCTAGCGGTTACAATGAGCAGTTCTTC. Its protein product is CASSLRASGYNEQFF.

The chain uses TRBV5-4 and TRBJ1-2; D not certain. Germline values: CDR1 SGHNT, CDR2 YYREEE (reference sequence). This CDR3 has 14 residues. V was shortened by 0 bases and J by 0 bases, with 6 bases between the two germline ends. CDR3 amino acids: CASSLAVANYGYTF. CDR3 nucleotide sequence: TGTGCCAGCAGCTTGGCTGTCGCTAACTATGGCTACACCTTC.

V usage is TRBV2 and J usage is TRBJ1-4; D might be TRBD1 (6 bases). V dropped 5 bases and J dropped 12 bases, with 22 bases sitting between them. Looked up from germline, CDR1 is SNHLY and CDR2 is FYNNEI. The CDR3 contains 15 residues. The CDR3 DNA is TGTGCCAGCAGTTTCCAAACAGGGTCTGGAGGGGAACTGTTTTTT. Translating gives CASSFQTGSGGELFF.